These T cell receptor beta chains were read from a single sample in a study of cytomegalovirus exposure and HLA in healthy donors. Only in-frame clones appear in the TCRdb table, and some are missing; sequencing was by immunoSEQ multiplex PCR. Of over 140,000 clones listed, 70% to 90% are singletons. The specimen sequenced was PBMCs. These receptors originate from a man aged 45-65 years in good health and CMV-seronegative. Both conserved end residues are part of each CDR3.

V | CDR3
TRBV30 | CAWSVRSGGEYEQYF
TRBV18 | CASSGGAEGYTF
TRBV19 | CASSPTRAGGTNEKLFF
TRBV6-1 | CASSDQPGGAFF
TRBV7-9 | CASSSGQAPYNEQFF
TRBV6-1 | CASRAVAGNTEAFF
TRBV2 | CASRSGSNPQNIQYF
TRBV4-2 | CASSHTVNTEAFF
TRBV5-1 | CASSKSGDSTDTQYF
TRBV27 | CASSSRQPGQGYNEQFF
TRBV9 | CASSVGSDYEQYF
TRBV2 | CASSEASGSLYGYTF
TRBV5-4 | CASSFYGTESYF
TRBV11-1 | CASSFEQGHNEKLFF
TRBV11-3 | CASSFSAEQDTQYF
TRBV5-1 | CASSLGGQKGQPQHF
TRBV6-1 | CASRGRQGGDYGYTF
TRBV29-1 | CSVDLASGADTQYF
TRBV27 | CASSLSIGTNTGELFF
TRBV6-1 | CASSEVEGWGYTF
TRBV5-6 | CASSLVGQGAGGYTF
TRBV7-9 | CASSPGGRGQETQYF
TRBV28 | CASRQPSNYYGYTF
TRBV11-2 | CASSPRLAGDDEQFF
TRBV9 | CASSPGGSGELFF
TRBV5-1 | CASSLSQGAEKLFF
TRBV5-4 | CASSSPQGDGYTF
TRBV7-2 | CASSLQNTEAFF
TRBV30 | CAWSASDRYNEQFF
TRBV7-2 | CASSLARTSGSVQFF
TRBV5-6 | CASSPRLAATHEQYF
TRBV2 | CASRSGRDRGFYEQYF